This T cell receptor beta chain came from a study of T cells in Graves' hyperthyroidism and ophthalmopathy. Findings and caveats of the study: Blood shared most expanded thyroid clonotypes above 0.001.

Amplification targeted TCR beta CDR3 regions from RNA transcripts. TCR CDR3 regions were first amplified by RT-PCR with HTBI primers. Each CDR3 protein gets one entry after TCRdb re-called the multiplex PCR reads with MiXCR. The sample shows roughly 300,000 distinct CDR3 sequences, over 15% of them seen only once. From germline, CDR1 is SNHLY and CDR2 FYNNEI. V lost 6 bases and J lost 5, with 13 bases in between. The CDR3 is 13 residues long. Newly diagnosed hyperthyroidism, duration under 2 months, in patients aged 18 to 65. This clonotype was recorded many times. Its antigen is currently unknown. The specimen sequenced was blood. The clonotype was recovered from a woman between 50 and 59 years old with Graves' hyperthyroidism. The chain links TRBV2 to TRBJ2-5; D is uncertain. CDR3 sequence reads: CASSPIGFETQYF. CDR3 coding DNA: TGTGCCAGCAGCCCTATCGGCTTTGAGACCCAGTACTTC.